A single sample is the source of the 19 T cell receptor beta chains below, sequenced in a study of blood T cell repertoires in COVID-19. TCRdb's copy holds only in-frame clones and misses some; the assay was immunoSEQ multiplex PCR. Of about 56,000 clones listed, about four fifths are singletons. Sequenced: peripheral blood. The receptors stem from a man aged 55-75 years with COVID-19, enrolled during active disease.

This chain connects TRBV5-4 to TRBJ1-2, with 7 bases matching TRBD1. Germline V CDR1 and CDR2: SGHNT, YYREEE (reference sequence). V trimming: 3 bases; J trimming: 7 bases; junction bases outside the gene matches: 9. This CDR3 is built from 14 residues. The CDR3 is CASSWEDRRGGYTF. CDR3 DNA: TGTGCCAGCAGCTGGGAGGACAGGCGGGGTGGCTACACCTTC.

CDR3 DNA: TGTGCCAGCAGCTTCTCAAACTCCGGGACAGGGGGCGGCGAGCAGTACTTC. This sequence encodes CASSFSNSGTGGGEQYF. The gene calls are TRBV7-6 and TRBJ2-7; 12 bases agree with TRBD1. The CDR3 is 17 residues long. From germline, CDR1 is SGHVS and CDR2 FNYEAQ. V was clipped by 3 bases and J by 6 bases; unmatched bases: 12.

This chain links TRBV7-2 with TRBJ2-1, with TRBD2 identical over 10 bases. CDR1 and CDR2 from the germline V gene are SGHTA and FQGNSA. Losses at the gene ends were 2 bases for V and 8 bases for J; bases not matched to a gene: 0. This CDR3 has 13 amino acids. This CDR3 reads CASSLLAGDEQFF. In DNA form, the CDR3 reads TGTGCCAGCAGCTTACTAGCGGGAGATGAGCAGTTCTTC.

This clone was counted between two and nine times. V is TRBV24-1 and J is TRBJ1-2, with 8 bases lining up with TRBD1. Trimming cost V 4 bases and J 4 bases; bases outside gene matches: 7. CDR1 and CDR2 from the germline V gene are KGHDR and SFDVKD. CDR3 length equals 15 residues. CDR3 amino acids: CATSEGQAGFYGYTF. The CDR3 DNA sequence: TGTGCCACCAGTGAGGGACAGGCGGGGTTCTATGGCTACACCTTC.

This rearrangement joins TRBV6-4 to TRBJ2-2; D is possibly TRBD2 (6 bases). CDR3 length equals 17 residues. Germline V gene sequence: CDR1 MRHNA, CDR2 SNTAGT. With 2 bases removed from V and 6 bases from J, the gap between germline ends came to 19 bases. The CDR3 reads CASSDVSTGTPSGELFF. Written as DNA, the CDR3 is TGTGCCAGCAGTGACGTATCTACCGGGACTCCGTCCGGGGAGCTGTTTTTT.

The V gene is TRBV2, the J gene TRBJ1-2, with D perhaps matching TRBD1 (5 bases). This CDR3 comprises 13 residues. Germline V gene lookup returns CDR1 SNHLY and CDR2 FYNNEI. With 3 bases removed from V and 4 bases from J, the gap between germline ends came to 9 bases. CDR3 nucleotides: TGTGCCAGCAGTGAGGGCAGGGCCTATGGCTACACCTTC. Encoded protein: CASSEGRAYGYTF.

V and J are TRBV4-1 and TRBJ2-7; perhaps TRBD2 as D (6 bases). This CDR3 spans 13 amino acids. The V and J ends lost 1 base and 6 bases respectively, with 10 bases between them. The V gene's germline CDR1 is MGHRA and CDR2 YSYEKL. The chain's CDR3 is CASSQAGVLEQYF. The CDR3 coding sequence is TGCGCCAGCAGCCAAGCGGGGGTGCTCGAGCAGTACTTC.

The V gene is TRBV3-1 (or the pseudogene TRBV3-2), the J gene TRBJ1-5; no definite D call. Trimming took 5 bases from V and 2 from J, leaving 16 bases between them. The CDR3 loop spans 16 amino acids. Germline V CDR1 and CDR2: LGHDT, YNNKEL (reference sequence). CDR3 amino acids: CASSSTVGIGNQPQHF. In DNA, the CDR3 is TGTGCCAGCAGCTCAACAGTTGGTATAGGCAATCAGCCCCAGCATTTT.

V gene TRBV29-1 combines with J gene TRBJ2-7; 7 positions match TRBD1. The V gene end was trimmed by 7 bases and the J gene end by 7 bases; junction bases not matched to a gene: 13. The germline V gene has CDR1 SQVTM and CDR2 ANQGSEA. The CDR3 loop spans 13 amino acids. The CDR3: CSGTGDGGGEQYF. Written as DNA, the CDR3 is TGCAGCGGTACAGGGGATGGGGGTGGGGAGCAGTACTTC.

The J gene is TRBJ2-2, the V gene TRBV5-4, with a tentative D call TRBD1 (6 bases). Between the trimmed V and J ends, which lost 3 bases and 4 bases, there was a span of 10 bases. Germline V gene sequence: CDR1 SGHNT, CDR2 YYREEE (reference sequence). This CDR3 spans 14 amino acids. The CDR3 DNA reads as TGTGCCAGCAGCTCGGCACAGGGCACCGGGGAGCTGTTTTTT. Residues: CASSSAQGTGELFF.

DNA for the CDR3: TGTGCCAGCAGTCACGCGCGCAATGAGCAGTTCTTC. Translating it yields CASSHARNEQFF. The V and J genes are TRBV12-3 or TRBV12-4 and TRBJ2-1; the D is unclear. The V end lost 5 bases, the J end lost 6 bases, and 8 bases lay between the germline ends. The CDR3 sequence is 12 residues long.

The CDR3 region is CASSSQWDYGYTF. The CDR3 DNA reads TGTGCCAGCAGCTCACAGTGGGACTATGGCTACACCTTC. The rearrangement joins TRBV13 to TRBJ1-2; D uncertain. V lost 4 bases, J lost 3 bases, and 9 bases lay in between. Germline values: CDR1 PRHDT, CDR2 FYEKMQ (reference sequence). The CDR3 sequence is 13 residues long. Based on the CDR3 plus reference TRBV13 and TRBJ1-2, the full variable domain is AAGVIQSPRHLIKEKRETATLKCYPIPRHDTVYWYQQGPGQDPQFLISFYEKMQSDKGSIPDRFSAQQFSDYHSELNMSSLELGDSALYFCASSSQWDYGYTFGSGTRLTVV.

This chain connects TRBV4-1 to TRBJ1-4, with D possibly matching TRBD1 (5 bases). The V end was cut by 3 bases, the J end by 5 bases, with 10 bases between. This CDR3 has 14 amino acids. CDR1 MGHRA and CDR2 YSYEKL come from the germline V gene. CDR3 DNA sequence: TGCGCCAGCAGCCAGACAGTACTCAATGAAAAACTGTTTTTT. This translates into CASSQTVLNEKLFF.

This clone came up a few times. V and J are TRBV12-5 and TRBJ1-4; weak D call: TRBD1 (6 bases). This CDR3 comprises 13 residues. Germline CDR1 and CDR2: LGHNT and FRNRAP. Trimming left V 6 bases short and J 8 bases short, with 13 bases between. The DNA for the CDR3 is TGTGCTAGTGGGGACGGACAGAGCGAAAAACTGTTTTTT. This translates into CASGDGQSEKLFF.

J is TRBJ2-1 and V is TRBV7-9; possible D gene TRBD2, 5 bases. V was pared by 1 base and J by 4 bases, with 11 bases between. CDR3 size: 15 residues. CDR1 and CDR2 (germline): SEHNR, FQNEAQ (reference sequence). The CDR3 nucleotides read TGTGCCAGCAGCTTAGGTGCCAGCGGTTACAATGAGCAGTTCTTC. This encodes CASSLGASGYNEQFF.

The gene calls are TRBV11-3 and TRBJ2-5; 10 bases fit TRBD2. The CDR3 contains 15 residues. Germline CDR1 is SGHNT and CDR2 is YENEEA. The junction had 6 bases not matched to a gene; V was cut back by 3 bases and J by 5 bases. CDR3 in amino acids: CASSFGSLAGETQYF. In DNA, the CDR3 is TGTGCCAGCAGCTTCGGTTCACTAGCGGGGGAGACCCAGTACTTC.

V gene TRBV30 combines with J gene TRBJ2-7; 10 bases are a match to TRBD2. The CDR3 runs to 14 residues. The germline V gene has CDR1 GTSNPN and CDR2 SVGIG (reference sequence). V shed 3 bases and J 2 bases; nucleotides not matched to a gene: 4. In nucleotides, the CDR3 is TGTGCCTGGAGCTGGACTAGCGGTACCTACGAGCAGTACTTC. It translates to CAWSWTSGTYEQYF.

The chain has TRBV3-1 (or the pseudogene TRBV3-2) and TRBJ1-3, with D unclear. Trimming left V 4 bases short and J 0 bases short, with 7 bases between. CDR1 is LGHDT, CDR2 YNNKEL, per germline (reference sequence). The CDR3 extends over 14 amino acids. CDR3 residues: CASSRDTSGNTIYF. CDR3 nucleotides: TGTGCCAGCAGCCGCGACACCTCTGGAAACACCATATATTTT.

The V gene is TRBV10-3, the J gene TRBJ2-3; possible D gene TRBD2, 6 bases. The CDR3 consists of 14 residues. Germline V gives CDR1 ENHRY, CDR2 SYGVKD. The germline V and J ends were trimmed by 7 bases and 0 bases, with 11 bases remaining between them. The CDR3 DNA reads as TGTGCCATCAAGCCAGGACTAAGCACAGATACGCAGTATTTT. Encoded protein: CAIKPGLSTDTQYF.